The TCR beta chain under discussion was sequenced for a study of T cell repertoires in cytomegalovirus infection. V lost 5 bases and J lost 4, with 17 bases in between. Per the germline V gene, CDR1 is SGHTA and CDR2 is FQGNSA. The CDR3 covers 15 residues. This clonotype came up many times. TCRdb re-derived calls from the reads in MiXCR, one entry per CDR3 protein. The sample gives just under 550,000 distinct CDR3 sequences, 26% of which show up once; 13% is in the top ten. Specimen: PBMCs. This clonotype was sampled from a human donor in good health (CMV status not recorded). Some clones in this sample may be carry-over from other donors' samples. The chain uses TRBV7-2 and TRBJ1-1; D is perhaps TRBD1 (6 bases). CDR3 DNA: TGTGCCAGCAGCCTTTATTGGGGGGCAGGCACTGAAGCTTTCTTT. Protein product: CASSLYWGAGTEAFF.